The 27 T cell receptor beta chains listed next were all sequenced from one sample in a study of shared clonotypes between healthy human individuals. Using immunoSEQ multiplex PCR, the repertoire was profiled, and TCRdb retains in-frame clones only, with some absent. The sample includes over 1.4 million clones, about 96% of them seen just once. What was sequenced was naive CD4+ T cells sorted from blood. The subset was: CD45RA+ positively selected. All receptors come from a man in his thirties or forties in good health.

The chain links TRBV19 to TRBJ2-1; 7 bases agree with TRBD1. Trimming removed 1 base from V and 9 bases from J; junction bases left unmatched: 6. Per the germline V gene, CDR1 is LNHDA and CDR2 is SQIVND (reference sequence). CDR3 length: 14 amino acids. CDR3 sequence (DNA): TGTGCCAGTAGTATAGGACAGGGTAAGGGTGAGCAGTTCTTC. Protein: CASSIGQGKGEQFF.

The chain has TRBV19 and TRBJ2-7; D possibly corresponds to TRBD2 (6 bases). The V and J ends lost 8 bases and 7 bases respectively, with 24 bases between them. CDR3 length: 15 residues. Germline-derived CDR1 and CDR2 are LNHDA and SQIVND (reference sequence). This CDR3 is CASRLDYRRSGEQYF. For the CDR3, the DNA is TGTGCCAGTCGGTTGGACTACCGGCGCTCTGGTGAGCAGTACTTC.

This sequence joins TRBV7-9 and TRBJ2-5, with 9 positions matching TRBD2. The CDR3 loop spans 13 amino acids. V shed 6 bases and J 1 base; nucleotides not matched to a gene: 0. CDR1 is SEHNR, CDR2 FQNEAQ, per germline (reference sequence). CDR3 coding DNA: TGTGCCAGCAGGACTAGCGGCCAAGAGACCCAGTACTTC. Translation: CASRTSGQETQYF.

The V call is TRBV10-1, the J call TRBJ1-1, with 7 positions matching TRBD1. J gave up 0 bases and V 2 bases, and 6 bases lay outside the gene matches. The germline V gene encodes CDR1 WNHNN and CDR2 SYGVQD (reference sequence). CDR3 length: 16 amino acids. The CDR3 nucleotides are TGCGCCAGCAGTGAGGGGACAGTGATAATGAACACTGAAGCTTTCTTT. Protein product: CASSEGTVIMNTEAFF.

This sequence joins TRBV18 and TRBJ1-4, with a weak D call TRBD1 (6 bases). The CDR3 covers 12 residues. V was cut by 2 bases and J by 8 bases, with 6 bases left in between. Germline assignment: CDR1 KGHSH and CDR2 LQKENI. This CDR3 reads CASSPDREKLFF. DNA of the CDR3: TGTGCCAGCTCACCAGACAGGGAAAAACTGTTTTTT.

The chain carries TRBV5-5 and TRBJ2-7; 8 nucleotides agree with TRBD1. Looked up from germline, CDR1 is SGHKS and CDR2 is YYEKEE (reference sequence). The CDR3 is 15 residues long. Trimming removed 4 bases from V and 1 base from J; junction bases left unmatched: 7. CDR3 amino acids: CASSERDRLSYEQYF. The CDR3 bases are TGTGCCAGCAGCGAAAGGGACAGGTTATCCTACGAGCAGTACTTC.

This clone occurred once. This chain uses TRBV15 with TRBJ1-1, with no clear D. V dropped 3 bases and J dropped 1 base, with 9 bases sitting between them. Germline-derived CDR1 and CDR2 are LNHNV and YYDKDF (reference sequence). The CDR3 loop spans 14 amino acids. This chain's CDR3 is CATSRNPANTEAFF. Here the CDR3 DNA reads TGTGCCACCAGCAGGAATCCTGCGAACACTGAAGCTTTCTTT.

The rearrangement joins TRBV5-4 to TRBJ2-7, with D perhaps matching TRBD1 (5 bases). CDR1 and CDR2 (germline): SGHNT, YYREEE (reference sequence). With 0 bases removed from V and 3 bases from J, the gap between germline ends came to 13 bases. This CDR3 spans 15 amino acids. The CDR3: CASSLEGAVNYEQYF. The CDR3 DNA reads TGTGCCAGCAGCTTGGAAGGGGCGGTTAACTACGAGCAGTACTTC.

V and J are TRBV4-3 and TRBJ2-3, with D perhaps assigned TRBD1 or TRBD2 (5 bases each). Germline CDR1 reads LGHNA; CDR2 reads YSLEER. The CDR3 sequence is 14 residues long. The V and J ends lost 0 bases and 9 bases respectively, with 13 bases between them. CDR3 region: CASSQDRLGVTQYF. CDR3 sequence (DNA): TGCGCCAGCAGCCAAGACCGGTTGGGGGTCACGCAGTATTTT.

The rearrangement uses TRBV29-1 and TRBJ2-1, with 8 bases lining up with TRBD2. The germline V gene has CDR1 SQVTM and CDR2 ANQGSEA. J gave up 8 bases and V 3 bases, and 6 bases lay outside the gene matches. CDR3 length: 13 residues. CDR3 residues: CSVDGTSRYEQFF. The CDR3 bases are TGCAGCGTTGACGGGACTAGTAGGTATGAGCAGTTCTTC.

The rearrangement uses TRBV25-1 and TRBJ1-4; TRBD1 agrees at 7 bases. This CDR3 is built from 12 residues. Germline values: CDR1 MGHDK, CDR2 SYGVNS. V shed 10 bases and J 8 bases; nucleotides not matched to a gene: 7. The CDR3 nucleotides are TGTGCCACCAACAGAGGGGGCGAAAAACTGTTTTTT. Residues: CATNRGGEKLFF.

The chain carries TRBV19 and TRBJ2-7; 9 nucleotides agree with TRBD2. The junction had 12 bases not matched to a gene; V was cut back by 6 bases and J by 6 bases. CDR1 LNHDA and CDR2 SQIVND come from the germline V gene (reference sequence). The CDR3 loop spans 15 amino acids. The CDR3 nucleotides are TGTGCCAGTAGCCCCGTAGCGGGAGTTCATACCGAGCAGTACTTC. Translating gives CASSPVAGVHTEQYF.

The chain has TRBV19 and TRBJ2-6; D gene unclear. The CDR3 is made up of 13 amino acids. Trimming took off 5 bases at V and 0 bases at J, with 2 bases between the two ends. In germline, CDR1 is LNHDA, CDR2 SQIVND (reference sequence). The CDR3 is CASSHSGANVLTF. The CDR3 DNA follows: TGTGCCAGTAGTCACTCTGGGGCCAACGTCCTGACTTTC. The whole variable domain, remainder taken from reference TRBV19 and TRBJ2-6, is DGGITQSPKYLFRKEGQNVTLSCEQNLNHDAMYWYRQDPGQGLRLIYYSQIVNDFQKGDIAEGYSVSREKKESFPLTVTSAQKNPTAFYLCASSHSGANVLTFGAGSRLTVL.

This clone was found once. This rearrangement joins TRBV5-8 to TRBJ2-7; a possible D gene is TRBD2 (5 bases). Germline V CDR1 and CDR2: SGHTS, YDEGEE. Trimming removed 4 bases at V and 6 bases at J, with 14 bases between. The CDR3 totals 13 residues. The CDR3 sequence: CASSLINSGEQYF. The CDR3 DNA reads TGTGCCAGCAGCCTGATAAACAGCGGCGAGCAGTACTTC. The whole variable domain, filled in from reference TRBV5-8 and TRBJ2-7, reads EAGVTQSPTHLIKTRGQQATLRCSPISGHTSVYWYQQALGLGLQFLLWYDEGEERNRGNFPPRFSGRQFPNYSSELNVNALELEDSALYLCASSLINSGEQYFGPGTRLTVT.

The V gene is TRBV28, the J gene TRBJ2-2; D might be TRBD2 (5 bases). The CDR3 loop spans 15 amino acids. In germline, CDR1 is MDHEN, CDR2 SYDVKM. V was clipped by 1 base and J by 4 bases, with 10 bases between them. This CDR3 reads CASSLYGRGTGELFF. The DNA for the CDR3 is TGTGCCAGCAGTTTATATGGGAGAGGCACCGGGGAGCTGTTTTTT.

A remark on this clone: Other DNA sequences in this specimen translate into the identical CDR3. The chain is built from TRBV13 and TRBJ2-7; tentatively, D is TRBD1 (5 bases). V was trimmed by 6 bases and J by 2 bases, leaving 11 bases between them. Germline V CDR1 and CDR2: PRHDT, FYEKMQ (reference sequence). The CDR3 totals 13 residues. CDR3 residues: CASSLTGTYEQYF. CDR3 DNA sequence: TGTGCCAGCAGTTTAACAGGAACCTACGAGCAGTACTTC.

A single count supports this clone. The chain carries TRBV27 and TRBJ1-2, with D perhaps TRBD1 (5 bases). CDR1 is MNHEY and CDR2 is SMNVEV in the germline V gene (reference sequence). The CDR3 contains 17 residues. Between the trimmed V and J ends, which lost 0 bases and 6 bases, there was a span of 20 bases. The DNA for the CDR3 is TGTGCCAGCAGTTTATCTCACACCGGGGGGATCTGGGATGGCTACACCTTC. Protein product: CASSLSHTGGIWDGYTF.

This chain links TRBV5-5 with TRBJ1-3; a weak D match, TRBD1 (5 bases). V shed 2 bases and J shed 0 bases, with 6 bases lying between them. CDR1 is SGHKS and CDR2 is YYEKEE in the germline V gene (reference sequence). This CDR3 region has 14 residues. CDR3 residues: CASSFRDSGNTIYF. The DNA of the CDR3 is TGTGCCAGCAGCTTCAGGGACTCTGGAAACACCATATATTTT. The whole variable domain, filled in from reference TRBV5-5 and TRBJ1-3, reads DAGVTQSPTHLIKTRGQQVTLRCSPISGHKSVSWYQQVLGQGPQFIFQYYEKEERGRGNFPDRFSARQFPNYSSELNVNALLLGDSALYLCASSFRDSGNTIYFGEGSWLTVV.

The chain employs TRBV5-4 and TRBJ2-2, with D perhaps TRBD1 (6 bases). Germline CDR1 is SGHNT and CDR2 is YYREEE (reference sequence). Trimming removed 4 bases from V and 5 bases from J, with 18 bases in between. This CDR3 has 16 residues. In nucleotides, the CDR3 is TGTGCCAGCAGCAACAAAGTGACAGGACCAACCGGGGAGCTGTTTTTT. The encoded protein is CASSNKVTGPTGELFF.

V and J are TRBV10-2 and TRBJ2-7, with 9 nucleotides matching TRBD1. Germline CDR1 WSHSY, CDR2 SAAADI. This CDR3 is built from 15 residues. V shed 3 bases, J shed 1 base, and the junction held 4 bases outside the gene matches. CDR3 DNA sequence: TGCGCCAGCAGTGATCTGGGACAGGGTTCCTACGAGCAGTACTTC. Amino acid sequence: CASSDLGQGSYEQYF.

The chain recombines TRBV7-9 with TRBJ1-2; D possibly corresponds to TRBD1 (5 bases). The CDR3 is made up of 16 amino acids. Between the trimmed V and J ends, which lost 5 bases and 3 bases, there was a span of 19 bases. CDR1 and CDR2 (germline): SEHNR, FQNEAQ (reference sequence). CDR3 bases: TGTGCCAGCAGCCTTTTAATCGCGGGGGATGACTATGGCTACACCTTC. Translating gives CASSLLIAGDDYGYTF.

This clone was found once. This rearrangement joins TRBV19 to TRBJ1-2, with D tentatively TRBD1 (6 bases). The CDR3 has 13 residues. Germline assignment: CDR1 LNHDA and CDR2 SQIVND (reference sequence). Trimming pared 2 bases from V and 8 bases from J, leaving 12 bases between. The CDR3 loop reads CASSITGSGGYTF. The CDR3 nucleotides read TGTGCCAGTAGTATAACAGGGAGTGGCGGCTACACCTTC. Variable domain in full (rest from reference TRBV19 and TRBJ1-2): DGGITQSPKYLFRKEGQNVTLSCEQNLNHDAMYWYRQDPGQGLRLIYYSQIVNDFQKGDIAEGYSVSREKKESFPLTVTSAQKNPTAFYLCASSITGSGGYTFGSGTRLTVV.

This chain connects TRBV18 to TRBJ2-1; 10 bases are shared with TRBD2. CDR3 length: 17 residues. Germline CDR1 and CDR2: KGHSH and LQKENI. Trimming at V came to 1 base and at J to 9 bases, leaving 12 bases not matched to a gene. Here the CDR3 DNA reads TGTGCCAGCTCACCACGTGGGACTAGCGACCGGAATTCTGAGCAGTTCTTC. Protein: CASSPRGTSDRNSEQFF.

This chain joins TRBV5-1 and TRBJ2-3; TRBD2 matches 14 bases. This CDR3 region has 18 residues. J lost 1 base, V lost 3 bases, and 7 bases had no gene match. Germline V gene sequence: CDR1 SGHRS, CDR2 YFSETQ. The CDR3 protein is CASSYGGLAGVGTDTQYF. CDR3 DNA: TGCGCCAGCAGCTACGGGGGACTAGCGGGAGTCGGCACAGATACGCAGTATTTT.

The chain carries TRBV15 and TRBJ2-7; 7 bases are a match to TRBD1. There are 15 residues in the CDR3. Germline CDR1 and CDR2: LNHNV and YYDKDF (reference sequence). The trim removed 4 bases at V and 2 bases at J, leaving 8 bases unmatched. The CDR3 DNA reads TGTGCCACCAGCAACCGTGGGACAGAGCCCTACGAGCAGTACTTC. Translation gives CATSNRGTEPYEQYF. Supplemented by reference TRBV15 and TRBJ2-7, the full variable domain reads DAMVIQNPRYQVTQFGKPVTLSCSQTLNHNVMYWYQQKSSQAPKLLFHYYDKDFNNEADTPDNFQSRRPNTSFCFLDIRSPGLGDTAMYLCATSNRGTEPYEQYFGPGTRLTVT.

The table lists this clone with a count of one. The V call is TRBV25-1, the J call TRBJ1-1; the match to TRBD1 covers 7 bases. Looked up from germline, CDR1 is MGHDK and CDR2 is SYGVNS. The V segment lost 2 bases and the J segment 4 bases; nucleotides outside the gene matches: 7. This CDR3 is built from 15 residues. CDR3 sequence: CASSETAGGSTEAFF. Written as DNA, the CDR3 is TGTGCCAGCAGTGAAACGGCAGGGGGGAGCACTGAAGCTTTCTTT.

The chain is built from TRBV7-3 and TRBJ2-2; D possibly corresponds to TRBD2 (7 bases). Trimming pared 5 bases from V and 2 bases from J, leaving 18 bases between. The CDR3 has 17 residues. The germline gives CDR1 SGHTA, CDR2 FQGTGA. CDR3 sequence: CASSTRGLAANTGELFF. In DNA, the CDR3 is TGTGCCAGCAGCACCCGGGGGCTAGCGGCAAACACCGGGGAGCTGTTTTTT.